This is a list of T cell receptor beta chains from one sample in a study of identical twins. From the 5' RACE reads, TCRdb called clonotypes with MiXCR, one entry per CDR3 protein. The sample has approximately 670,000 distinct CDR3 sequences, approximately 6% seen once. Sequencing was done on a sample of naive T cells sorted from blood. The receptors originated from a man between 18 and 29 years old in good health. Each CDR3 is given with its conserved first and last residue. The order of the fields is V gene, J gene, clone size, D gene, CDR3 DNA, CDR3 protein. D genes are given only for firm matches. The listing skips clone size in some rows; elsewhere it reads once, few, many or a size class.

TRBV20-1,TRBJ1-1,many,-,TGCAGTGCTAGAGATCCGGCAGGGGCGGGGAACACTGAAGCTTTCTTT,CSARDPAGAGNTEAFF
TRBV15,TRBJ2-2,-,-,TGTGCCACCAGCAGAGATAACCCTTCCGGGGAGCTGTTTTTT,CATSRDNPSGELFF
TRBV7-2,TRBJ1-1,-,-,TGTGCCAACAGCCTATTATGGAACACTGAAGCTTTCTTT,CANSLLWNTEAFF
TRBV20-1,TRBJ2-3,many,TRBD1,TGCAGTGCTAGATTAACAGGGGGCGCAGATACGCAGTATTTT,CSARLTGGADTQYF
TRBV5-1,TRBJ2-1,-,TRBD2,TGCGCCAGCAGCTATGGACTAGCGGGGCCTCCCTACAATGAGCAGTTCTTC,CASSYGLAGPPYNEQFF
TRBV3-1,TRBJ1-1,-,-,TGTGCCAGCAGCCCCCAAATTAACAGCGAAGCTTTCTTT,CASSPQINSEAFF
TRBV2,TRBJ2-1,many,TRBD1,TGTGCCAGCATCTCCCCCAAGGACAGGGGTGTCAATGAGCAGTTCTTC,CASISPKDRGVNEQFF
TRBV29-1,TRBJ2-1,many,TRBD2,TGCAGCGTTGAAGAAGTCGGAGGGAGAAGTAGCGGGAGAGTTTACAATGAGCAGTTCTTC,CSVEEVGGRSSGRVYNEQFF
TRBV12-3/TRBV12-4,TRBJ1-1,-,-,TGTGCCAGCAGTTTAGCGCAGGGTCGGGGAAGGACTGAAGCTTTCTTT,CASSLAQGRGRTEAFF
TRBV28,TRBJ2-7,-,-,TGTGCCAGCCAAACCTCCGCCGGGAGAACCTACGAGCAGTACTTC,CASQTSAGRTYEQYF
TRBV24-1,TRBJ2-6,-,-,TGTGCCACCAGTGAAGGGAGTGGGGCCAACGTCCTGACTTTC,CATSEGSGANVLTF
TRBV12-3/TRBV12-4,TRBJ2-5,-,-,TGTGCCAGCAGCCGACGACAGGGAGGAGGAGAGACCCAGTACTTC,CASSRRQGGGETQYF
TRBV11-2,TRBJ2-5,few,-,TGTGCCAGCAGAGAGGAAAGGGACTACCAAGAGACCCAGTACTTC,CASREERDYQETQYF
TRBV5-5,TRBJ2-1,many,TRBD1,TGTGCCAGCAGCTCCGGGACAGTGTCCACGGGGTTCTTC,CASSSGTVSTGFF
TRBV12-3/TRBV12-4,TRBJ1-1,many,-,TGTGCCAGCAGCTTTGGGCACCGGAACACTGAAGCTTTCTTT,CASSFGHRNTEAFF
TRBV12-3/TRBV12-4,TRBJ2-7,many,-,TGTGCCAGCAGCCACGGTGGGGGCGAGCAGTACTTC,CASSHGGGEQYF
TRBV7-2,TRBJ2-7,few,TRBD2,TGTGCCAGCAGCTTAGTGGAGACTAGCGGGGCTTACGAGCAGTACTTC,CASSLVETSGAYEQYF
TRBV20-1,TRBJ1-1,many,-,TGCAGTGCTAGAGCGGCCTCGATGAACTGGGGCACTGAAGCTTTCTTT,CSARAASMNWGTEAFF
TRBV12-3/TRBV12-4,TRBJ2-5,few,-,TGTGCCAGCAGTAAAATTTCAGGGATACGTACGGAGACCCAGTACTTC,CASSKISGIRTETQYF
TRBV5-1,TRBJ1-1,many,TRBD1,TGCGCCAGTCGGGGTGGGACAGGGATCATGAACACTGAAGCTTTCTTT,CASRGGTGIMNTEAFF
TRBV5-1,TRBJ2-7,-,-,TGCGCCAGCAGCTTGGAGGGTCTAGACTCCTACGAGCAGTACTTC,CASSLEGLDSYEQYF
TRBV6-1,TRBJ2-7,few,TRBD2,TGTGCCAGCAGTGTGCTAGCGGGCCCCGGGGACGAGCAGTACTTC,CASSVLAGPGDEQYF
TRBV29-1,TRBJ2-1,many,-,TGCAGCGTTATAACCTACCGTGAAGAAGAGGGGTTCTTC,CSVITYREEEGFF
TRBV12-3/TRBV12-4,TRBJ2-5,few,TRBD2,TGTGCCAGCAGCCCGGGACTAGCGGGACCAAGAGAGACCCAGTACTTC,CASSPGLAGPRETQYF
TRBV29-1,TRBJ1-2,few,-,TGCAGCGTTGAAGATCGGGACACCTATGGCTACACCTTC,CSVEDRDTYGYTF
TRBV6-1,TRBJ1-3,-,-,TGTGCCAGCATCGGTGGCAGGGTGACGGGAAACACCATATATTTT,CASIGGRVTGNTIYF
TRBV18,TRBJ2-1,many,-,TGTGCCAGCTCATCCCAGGAGTTTGAGCAGTTCTTC,CASSSQEFEQFF
TRBV29-1,TRBJ2-2,-,-,TGCAGCGTTATGCCCCAGGGGGGGCCCTCCGGGGAGCTGTTTTTT,CSVMPQGGPSGELFF
TRBV25-1,TRBJ1-1,-,-,TGTGCCAGCAGTGGGCTGGGGGGGGCCGGGACTGAAGCTTTCTTT,CASSGLGGAGTEAFF
TRBV27,TRBJ1-5,-,-,TGTGCCAGCAGTTTATCGAAATGGACCCCTAATCAGCCCCAGCATTTT,CASSLSKWTPNQPQHF
TRBV12-3/TRBV12-4,TRBJ1-5,-,TRBD1,TGTGCCAGCAGTCAACTTACAGGGACAGTTTATAGCAATCAGCCCCAGCATTTT,CASSQLTGTVYSNQPQHF
TRBV6-1,TRBJ2-7,-,TRBD2,TGTGCCAGCAGCCGCCCCACTAGCGGCCTCTCCTACGAGCAGTACTTC,CASSRPTSGLSYEQYF
TRBV20-1,TRBJ2-3,many,TRBD2,TGCAGTGCTAATAGCGGGAGGGCCGGTGATACGCAGTATTTT,CSANSGRAGDTQYF
TRBV5-1,TRBJ2-7,many,TRBD1,TGCGCCAGCAGCTTGACCCCAGGGGGCTCCTACGAGCAGTACTTC,CASSLTPGGSYEQYF
TRBV20-1,TRBJ1-1,few,TRBD1,TGCAGTGCCAGTAAAGAGGGACAGCCCATGAACACTGAAGCTTTCTTT,CSASKEGQPMNTEAFF
TRBV5-6,TRBJ2-5,few,TRBD2,TGTGCCAGCAGCTTGGAGCCGGGACTAGAATCCGCCGGCAGGTTTCCAGAGACCCAGTACTTC,CASSLEPGLESAGRFPETQYF
TRBV5-4,TRBJ2-5,-,TRBD1,TGTGCCAGCAGCGGAACCACAGGGGGCGGCGAGACCCAGTACTTC,CASSGTTGGGETQYF
TRBV27,TRBJ1-1,-,-,TGCACCAGCAGTTACCCCAGTTCTCGCACTGAAGCTTTCTTT,CTSSYPSSRTEAFF
TRBV20-1,TRBJ2-1,many,TRBD2,TGCAGTGCCCTACTAGCGTCTGCCTGGAATGAGCAGTTCTTC,CSALLASAWNEQFF